A single sample is the source of the 27 T cell receptor beta chains below, sequenced in a study of T cell repertoires in cytomegalovirus infection. MiXCR was run by TCRdb on the reads, yielding one entry per CDR3 protein. The table includes 300,000 to 400,000 distinct CDR3 sequences, roughly 29% detected once. These receptors lack a known antigen. The specimen comprised cultured PBMCs, sampled from culture after CMV antigen stimulation. These receptors were obtained from a human donor in good health (CMV status not recorded). Some clones in this sample may be carry-over from other donors' samples.

This clonotype came up many times. CDR3 sequence reads: CASSLGAEDTQYF. CDR3 nucleotide sequence: TGTGCCAGCAGCTTAGGGGCTGAAGATACGCAGTATTTT. This chain links TRBV7-2 with TRBJ2-3; D unclear. The germline V gene has CDR1 SGHTA and CDR2 FQGNSA. Trimming cost V 1 base and J 5 bases, with 7 bases left between them. The CDR3 spans 13 residues. The variable domain in full, with the rest retrieved from reference TRBV7-2 and TRBJ2-3, is GAGVSQSPSNKVTEKGKDVELRCDPISGHTALYWYRQSLGQGLEFLIYFQGNSAPDKSGLPSDRFSAERTGGSVSTLTIQRTQQEDSAVYLCASSLGAEDTQYFGPGTRLTVL.

The chain couples TRBV6-1 to TRBJ1-2; D unclear. V was clipped by 4 bases and J by 5 bases, with 5 bases between them. The germline V gene encodes CDR1 MNHNS and CDR2 SASEGT. The CDR3 is 11 amino acids. This chain's CDR3 is CASSGPYGYTF. DNA of the CDR3: TGTGCCAGCAGTGGTCCTTATGGCTACACCTTC.

This clonotype was found many times. CDR3 amino acids: CSAATPSGRAFEQFF. For the CDR3, the DNA is TGCAGTGCCGCGACCCCTAGCGGGAGGGCTTTTGAGCAGTTCTTC. The rearrangement links TRBV20-1 to TRBJ2-1; 12 positions match TRBD2. CDR3 size: 15 residues. The germline V gene encodes CDR1 DFQATT and CDR2 SNEGSKA (reference sequence). The junction had 12 bases not matched to a gene; V was cut back by 6 bases and J by 9 bases.

V is TRBV10-1 and J is TRBJ1-6; D is undetermined. The CDR3 has 13 amino acids. Germline V lookup: CDR1 WNHNN, CDR2 SYGVQD (reference sequence). V gave up 0 bases and J gave up 8 bases, with 5 bases separating them. For the CDR3, the DNA is TGCGCCAGCAGTGAGTCCGGGCATTCACCCCTCCACTTT. Its protein is CASSESGHSPLHF.

The V gene is TRBV7-9, the J gene TRBJ2-7; 9 bases match TRBD2. V was pared by 5 bases and J by 6 bases, with 14 bases of the junction left unmatched. Germline CDR1 is SEHNR and CDR2 is FQNEAQ (reference sequence). The CDR3 sequence is 16 residues long. CDR3 bases: TGTGCCAGCAGCGCCCCTAGGGAGCTAGCGGGAATCGAGCAGTACTTC. Translated: CASSAPRELAGIEQYF.

The CDR3 is CASSRRGFSTDTQYF. Here the CDR3 DNA reads TGTGCCAGCAGCCGACGGGGGTTCAGCACAGATACGCAGTATTTT. V usage is TRBV7-9 and J usage is TRBJ2-3, with D possibly TRBD2 on 6 matching bases. This CDR3 contains 15 residues. The V and J ends lost 5 bases and 0 bases respectively, with 12 bases between them. Germline V gene sequence: CDR1 SEHNR, CDR2 FQNEAQ (reference sequence).

The V and J genes are TRBV27 and TRBJ1-1, with a weak D call TRBD1 (6 bases). V shed 4 bases and J shed 4 bases, with 10 bases lying between them. The V gene's germline CDR1 is MNHEY and CDR2 SMNVEV (reference sequence). The CDR3 extends over 13 amino acids. This chain's CDR3 is CASSYQGRTEAFF. The CDR3 DNA sequence: TGTGCCAGCAGTTACCAGGGGCGCACTGAAGCTTTCTTT.

This clonotype was seen once. The chain has TRBV5-4 and TRBJ2-3, with a possible D match to TRBD2 (7 bases). Germline loops: CDR1 SGHNT, CDR2 YYREEE (reference sequence). V shed 0 bases and J shed 7 bases, with 15 bases lying between them. The length of the CDR3 is 15 residues. The CDR3 DNA is TGTGCCAGCAGCTTGGACGGGGGGCCACAAAATACGCAGTATTTT. Its protein product is CASSLDGGPQNTQYF.

Notes on this clonotype: The junction departs from germline at one end; a sequencing error may be responsible. The rearrangement links TRBV7-7 to TRBJ2-3; 9 nucleotides agree with TRBD2. From germline, CDR1 is SSHAT and CDR2 FNYEAQ (reference sequence). CDR3 length: 18 amino acids. CDR3 amino acids: CASSPPRTVAGDTDTQYF. The CDR3 coding sequence is TGTGCTAGCAGCCCACCCAGGACAGTAGCGGGGGACACAGATACGCAGTATTTT. Combining the CDR3 with reference TRBV7-7 and TRBJ2-3 gives the whole variable domain GAGVSQSPRYKVTKRGQDVTLRCDPISSHATLYWYQQALGQGPEFLTYFNYEAQPDKSGLPSDRFSAERPEGSISTLTIQRTEQRDSAMYRCASSPPRTVAGDTDTQYFGPGTRLTVL.

In this sample, this clonotype turned up a few times. The gene calls are TRBV19 and TRBJ1-2; D may be TRBD1 (6 bases). The germline V and J ends were trimmed by 5 bases and 4 bases, with 8 bases remaining between them. Germline CDR1 is LNHDA and CDR2 is SQIVND (reference sequence). The CDR3 runs 12 residues. CDR3 sequence: CASSDRLYGYTF. The CDR3 nucleotides read TGTGCCAGTAGTGACAGGCTCTATGGCTACACCTTC.

This clonotype was seen a handful of times. A read error may explain this, as a much larger clone is one base away. The CDR3 DNA reads as TGTGCCAGCAGTCGGACAGTTGAAGCTTTCTTT. As protein: CASSRTVEAFF. J is TRBJ1-1 and V is TRBV6-2 or TRBV6-3; D is possibly TRBD1 (6 bases). Germline CDR1 and CDR2: MNHEY and SVGEGT. The CDR3 is 11 amino acids. Trimming removed 5 bases from V and 7 bases from J, with 8 bases in between.

The chain employs TRBV29-1 and TRBJ2-3; D ambiguous. The CDR3 has 16 amino acids. The V end was cut by 0 bases, the J end by 2 bases, with 15 bases between. Germline CDR1 is SQVTM and CDR2 is ANQGSEA. In nucleotides, the CDR3 is TGCAGCGTTGAAGATTACGGCGCCAGCGACACAGATACGCAGTATTTT. Its translation is CSVEDYGASDTDTQYF.

The chain carries TRBV7-9 and TRBJ1-5; D remains ambiguous. The CDR3 length is 12 residues. CDR1 and CDR2 (germline): SEHNR, FQNEAQ (reference sequence). V lost 8 bases and J 0 bases, leaving 5 bases between the germline ends. The DNA of the CDR3 is TGTGCCAGCGGAAATAGCAATCAGCCCCAGCATTTT. Translating it yields CASGNSNQPQHF.

The chain has TRBV4-2 and TRBJ2-2; 9 nucleotides line up with TRBD1. Germline values: CDR1 LGHNA, CDR2 YNFKEQ. The CDR3 consists of 16 residues. The junction had 4 bases not matched to a gene; V was cut back by 1 base and J by 4 bases. In DNA form, the CDR3 reads TGTGCCAGCAGCCAAGGTGGACAGGGGCCCACCGGGGAGCTGTTTTTT. Its translation is CASSQGGQGPTGELFF.

This chain joins TRBV20-1 and TRBJ2-7; 7 bases are a match to TRBD2. CDR3 length: 15 residues. Germline CDR1 DFQATT, CDR2 SNEGSKA (reference sequence). J lost 2 bases, V lost 0 bases, and 7 bases had no gene match. CDR3 in amino acids: CSARDPLAVTYEQYF. In DNA, the CDR3 is TGCAGTGCTAGAGATCCGCTAGCGGTTACCTACGAGCAGTACTTC.

This clonotype was observed a few times. The chain has TRBV7-6 and TRBJ1-5; the D gene is possibly TRBD1 (5 bases). The CDR3 runs to 16 residues. The germline V and J ends were trimmed by 5 bases and 2 bases, with 16 bases remaining between them. The V gene's germline CDR1 is SGHVS and CDR2 FNYEAQ. CDR3 protein: CASSPAGRGGNQPQHF. The CDR3 region has the DNA TGTGCCAGCAGCCCCGCAGGGCGTGGGGGCAATCAGCCCCAGCATTTT.

The chain has TRBV20-1 and TRBJ2-7, with D tentatively TRBD1 or TRBD2 (8 bases each). Germline assignment: CDR1 DFQATT and CDR2 SNEGSKA (reference sequence). The CDR3 covers 15 residues. V lost 4 bases and J 6 bases, leaving 22 bases between the germline ends. The CDR3 DNA reads TGCAGTGCTACGGGGGGGAGGCAGGGGGCTGTCGAGCAGTACTTC. This gives the protein CSATGGRQGAVEQYF.

The chain uses TRBV2 and TRBJ2-1; 9 nucleotides line up with TRBD1. The CDR3 contains 14 residues. Germline V gives CDR1 SNHLY, CDR2 FYNNEI. The trim removed 4 bases at V and 6 bases at J, leaving 4 bases unmatched. The chain's CDR3 is CASSGDRAVNEQFF. The CDR3 nucleotides are TGTGCCAGCAGTGGGGACAGGGCAGTCAATGAGCAGTTCTTC. Full variable domain (missing parts from reference TRBV2 and TRBJ2-1): EPEVTQTPSHQVTQMGQEVILRCVPISNHLYFYWYRQILGQKVEFLVSFYNNEISEKSEIFDDQFSVERPDGSNFTLKIRSTKLEDSAMYFCASSGDRAVNEQFFGPGTRLTVL.

The chain recombines TRBV10-3 with TRBJ2-7, with D perhaps assigned TRBD1 or TRBD2 (5 bases each). Germline V gives CDR1 ENHRY, CDR2 SYGVKD. Trimming removed 3 bases from V and 0 bases from J, with 15 bases in between. This CDR3 spans 16 amino acids. The CDR3 spells CAISDLGKGNSYEQYF. The CDR3 nucleotides read TGTGCCATCAGTGATCTCGGGAAGGGGAACTCCTACGAGCAGTACTTC.

This chain joins TRBV5-1 and TRBJ1-4, with TRBD1 matching over 7 bases. The V and J ends lost 5 bases and 5 bases, in that order; junction bases with no gene match: 6. The CDR3 is 14 amino acids. Germline CDR1 SGHRS, CDR2 YFSETQ. The CDR3 bases are TGCGCCAGCAGAGGAGGGGGCCCCAATGAAAAACTGTTTTTT. This gives the protein CASRGGGPNEKLFF.

This chain uses TRBV20-1 with TRBJ2-6; 8 bases line up with TRBD2. The length of the CDR3 is 19 residues. Germline V gene lookup returns CDR1 DFQATT and CDR2 SNEGSKA (reference sequence). V lost 0 bases to trimming and J lost 0 bases; unmatched junction nucleotides: 10. This CDR3 reads CSARDRGIAGTSGANVLTF. CDR3 coding DNA: TGCAGTGCTAGAGATAGGGGGATAGCGGGGACCTCTGGGGCCAACGTCCTGACTTTC.

The sample holds a few counts of this clonotype. The V gene is TRBV19, the J gene TRBJ2-1, with 10 positions matching TRBD2. The V and J ends lost 6 bases and 6 bases, in that order; junction bases with no gene match: 11. Per germline, CDR1 LNHDA and CDR2 SQIVND (reference sequence). This CDR3 contains 16 residues. DNA of the CDR3: TGTGCCAGTAGGCGGGGTTCTAGCGGGGGCCTCAATGAGCAGTTCTTC. Its protein is CASRRGSSGGLNEQFF.

The chain is built from TRBV6-1 and TRBJ2-3; D not resolved. CDR3 length: 14 amino acids. CDR1 and CDR2 (germline): MNHNS, SASEGT. V was trimmed by 6 bases and J by 3 bases, leaving 13 bases between them. This chain's CDR3 is CASSVEAATDTQYF. DNA of the CDR3: TGTGCCAGCAGCGTAGAGGCGGCTACAGATACGCAGTATTTT.

The rearrangement links TRBV4-1 to TRBJ2-7; D call uncertain. Germline values: CDR1 MGHRA, CDR2 YSYEKL. The V end lost 3 bases, the J end lost 5 bases, and 14 bases lay between the germline ends. This CDR3 has 14 amino acids. CDR3 loop: CASSQGLRSDEQYF. As DNA, the CDR3 is TGCGCCAGCAGCCAGGGCCTACGAAGCGACGAGCAGTACTTC.

This clonotype was seen repeatedly, ten times or more. The chain carries TRBV7-9 and TRBJ1-3; D perhaps matches TRBD1 (5 bases). The CDR3 has 16 residues. The germline gives CDR1 SEHNR, CDR2 FQNEAQ (reference sequence). V gave up 5 bases and J gave up 1 base, with 15 bases separating them. DNA for the CDR3: TGTGCCAGCAGCCGCGGTCCAGGGAGATCTGGAAACACCATATATTTT. Amino acids: CASSRGPGRSGNTIYF. Looking up the rest from reference TRBV7-9 and TRBJ1-3 gives the full variable domain: DTGVSQNPRHKITKRGQNVTFRCDPISEHNRLYWYRQTLGQGPEFLTYFQNEAQLEKSRLLSDRFSAERPKGSFSTLEIQRTEQGDSAMYLCASSRGPGRSGNTIYFGEGSWLTVV.

In its sample, this clonotype was seen a few times. This chain connects TRBV25-1 to TRBJ2-2; D possibly uses TRBD1 or TRBD2 (5 bases each). The CDR3 has 18 residues. The V gene's germline CDR1 is MGHDK and CDR2 SYGVNS. V dropped 8 bases and J dropped 4 bases, with 26 bases sitting between them. CDR3: CASSGTDRPERITGELFF. In nucleotides, the CDR3 is TGTGCCAGCTCGGGGACGGACCGCCCCGAAAGGATCACCGGGGAGCTGTTTTTT.

This clonotype was counted ten times or more. The chain recombines TRBV7-2 with TRBJ2-7; 7 nucleotides line up with TRBD2. The germline gives CDR1 SGHTA, CDR2 FQGNSA. The V and J ends lost 6 bases and 2 bases, in that order; junction bases with no gene match: 7. CDR3 length equals 14 residues. The CDR3 DNA sequence: TGTGCCAGCAGTCCCACTCTAGCGGCCTACGAGCAGTACTTC. Its protein product is CASSPTLAAYEQYF.